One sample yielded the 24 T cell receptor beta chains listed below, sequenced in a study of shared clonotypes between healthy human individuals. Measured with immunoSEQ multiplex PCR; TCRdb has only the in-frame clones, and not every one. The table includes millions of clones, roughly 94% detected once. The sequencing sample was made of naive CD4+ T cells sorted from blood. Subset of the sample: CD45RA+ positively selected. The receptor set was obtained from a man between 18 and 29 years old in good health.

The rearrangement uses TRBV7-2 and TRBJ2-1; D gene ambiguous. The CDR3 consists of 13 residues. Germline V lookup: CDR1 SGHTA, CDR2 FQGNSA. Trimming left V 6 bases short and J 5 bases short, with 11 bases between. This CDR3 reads CASSLFDNNEQFF. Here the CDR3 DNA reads TGTGCCAGCAGTTTGTTCGATAACAATGAGCAGTTCTTC.

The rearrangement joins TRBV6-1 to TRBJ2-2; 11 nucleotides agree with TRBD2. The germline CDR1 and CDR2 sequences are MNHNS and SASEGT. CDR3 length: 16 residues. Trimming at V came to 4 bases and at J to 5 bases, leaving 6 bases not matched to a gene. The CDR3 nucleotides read TGTGCCAGCAGTGCCACCAGACTAGCGGGAACCGGGGAGCTGTTTTTT. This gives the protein CASSATRLAGTGELFF.

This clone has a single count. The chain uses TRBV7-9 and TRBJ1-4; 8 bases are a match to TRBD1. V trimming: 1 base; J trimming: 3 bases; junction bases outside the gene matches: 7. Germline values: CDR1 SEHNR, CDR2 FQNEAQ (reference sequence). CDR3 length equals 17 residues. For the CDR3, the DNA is TGTGCCAGCAGCTTAGTGATAGGACAGGGTCCTAATGAAAAACTGTTTTTT. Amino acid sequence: CASSLVIGQGPNEKLFF.

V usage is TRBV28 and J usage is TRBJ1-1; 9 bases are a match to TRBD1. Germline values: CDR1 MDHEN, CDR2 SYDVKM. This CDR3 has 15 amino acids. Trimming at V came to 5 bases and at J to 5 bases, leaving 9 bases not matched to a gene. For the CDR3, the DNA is TGTGCCAGCAGTAGCGGGGACAGGGTGGAGACTGAAGCTTTCTTT. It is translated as CASSSGDRVETEAFF.

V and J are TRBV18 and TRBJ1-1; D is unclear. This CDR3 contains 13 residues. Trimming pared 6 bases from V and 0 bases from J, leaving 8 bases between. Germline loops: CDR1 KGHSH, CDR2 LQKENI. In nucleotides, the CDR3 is TGTGCCAGCTCCGGGAAGGTGAACACTGAAGCTTTCTTT. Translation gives CASSGKVNTEAFF.

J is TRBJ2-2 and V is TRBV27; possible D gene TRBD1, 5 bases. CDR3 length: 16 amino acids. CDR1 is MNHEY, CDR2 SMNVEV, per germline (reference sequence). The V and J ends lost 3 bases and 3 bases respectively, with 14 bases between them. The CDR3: CASSFSGNRDTGELFF. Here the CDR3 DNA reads TGTGCCAGCAGTTTTTCAGGGAACCGAGACACCGGGGAGCTGTTTTTT.

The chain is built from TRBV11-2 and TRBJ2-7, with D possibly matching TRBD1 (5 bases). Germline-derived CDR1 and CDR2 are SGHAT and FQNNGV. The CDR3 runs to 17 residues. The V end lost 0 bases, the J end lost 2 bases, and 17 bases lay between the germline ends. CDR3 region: CASSLDNSVRAAYEQYF. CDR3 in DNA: TGTGCCAGCAGCTTAGATAATTCCGTCAGGGCGGCCTACGAGCAGTACTTC.

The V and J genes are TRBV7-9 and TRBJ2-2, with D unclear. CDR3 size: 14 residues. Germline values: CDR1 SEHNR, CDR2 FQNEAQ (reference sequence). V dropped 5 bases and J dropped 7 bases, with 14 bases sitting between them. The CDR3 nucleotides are TGTGCCAGCAGCCGGGCCGGAGCTGGCGGGGAGCTGTTTTTT. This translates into CASSRAGAGGELFF.

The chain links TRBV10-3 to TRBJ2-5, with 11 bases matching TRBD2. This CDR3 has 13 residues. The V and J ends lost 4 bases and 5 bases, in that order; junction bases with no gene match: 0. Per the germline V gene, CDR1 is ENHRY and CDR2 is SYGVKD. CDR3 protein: CAISGTSGETQYF. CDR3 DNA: TGTGCCATCAGTGGGACTAGCGGGGAGACCCAGTACTTC.

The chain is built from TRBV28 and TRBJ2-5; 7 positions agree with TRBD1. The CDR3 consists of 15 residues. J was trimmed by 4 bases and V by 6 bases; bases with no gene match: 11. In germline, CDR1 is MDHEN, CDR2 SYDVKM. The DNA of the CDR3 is TGTGCCAGCAGCCAAGCCCGCAGGGGGTTAGAGACCCAGTACTTC. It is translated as CASSQARRGLETQYF. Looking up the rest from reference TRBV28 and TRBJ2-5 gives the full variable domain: DVKVTQSSRYLVKRTGEKVFLECVQDMDHENMFWYRQDPGLGLRLIYFSYDVKMKEKGDIPEGYSVSREKKERFSLILESASTNQTSMYLCASSQARRGLETQYFGPGTRLLVL.

This CDR3 is CASSPPSGLYNEQFF. Written as DNA, the CDR3 is TGCGCCAGCAGTCCTCCTAGCGGACTCTACAATGAGCAGTTCTTC. This chain links TRBV4-1 with TRBJ2-1, with 7 positions matching TRBD2. The CDR3 length is 15 residues. V was pared by 6 bases and J by 3 bases, with 8 bases of the junction left unmatched. Germline V CDR1 and CDR2: MGHRA, YSYEKL.

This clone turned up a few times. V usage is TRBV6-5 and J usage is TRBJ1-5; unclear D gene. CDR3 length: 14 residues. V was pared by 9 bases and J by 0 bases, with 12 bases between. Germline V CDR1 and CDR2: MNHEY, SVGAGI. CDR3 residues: CARLRAYSNQPQHF. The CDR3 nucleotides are TGTGCCAGGTTGAGAGCTTATAGCAATCAGCCCCAGCATTTT.

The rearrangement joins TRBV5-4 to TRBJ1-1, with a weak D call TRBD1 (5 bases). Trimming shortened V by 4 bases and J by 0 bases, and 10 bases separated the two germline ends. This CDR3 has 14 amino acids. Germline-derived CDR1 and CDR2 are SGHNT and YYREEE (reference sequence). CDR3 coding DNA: TGTGCCAGCAGCGCACGGGGGTTGAACACTGAAGCTTTCTTT. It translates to CASSARGLNTEAFF.

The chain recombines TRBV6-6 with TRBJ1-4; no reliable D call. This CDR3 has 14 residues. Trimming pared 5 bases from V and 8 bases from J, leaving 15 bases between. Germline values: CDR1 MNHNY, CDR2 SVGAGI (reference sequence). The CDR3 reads CASSDRGGFEKLFF. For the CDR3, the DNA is TGTGCCAGCAGTGACCGTGGAGGTTTCGAAAAACTGTTTTTT.

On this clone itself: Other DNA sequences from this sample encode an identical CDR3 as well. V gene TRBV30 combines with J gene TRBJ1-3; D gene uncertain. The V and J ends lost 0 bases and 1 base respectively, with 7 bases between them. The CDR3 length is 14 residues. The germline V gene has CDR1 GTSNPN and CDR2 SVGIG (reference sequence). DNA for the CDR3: TGTGCCTGGAGTGTACGGGGATCTGGAAACACCATATATTTT. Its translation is CAWSVRGSGNTIYF.

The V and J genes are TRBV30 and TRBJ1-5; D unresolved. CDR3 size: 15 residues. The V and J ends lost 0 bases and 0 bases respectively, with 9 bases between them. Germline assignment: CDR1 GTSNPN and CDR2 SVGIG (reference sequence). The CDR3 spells CAWSVDRASNQPQHF. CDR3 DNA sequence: TGTGCCTGGAGTGTAGACCGGGCTAGCAATCAGCCCCAGCATTTT.

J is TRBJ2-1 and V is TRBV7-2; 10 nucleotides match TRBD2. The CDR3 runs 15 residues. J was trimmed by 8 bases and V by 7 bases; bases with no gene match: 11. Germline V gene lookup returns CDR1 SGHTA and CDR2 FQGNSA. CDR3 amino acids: CASTSGLAGEDEQFF. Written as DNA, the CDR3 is TGTGCCAGCACCTCAGGGCTAGCGGGAGAAGATGAGCAGTTCTTC. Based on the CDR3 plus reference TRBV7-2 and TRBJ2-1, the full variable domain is GAGVSQSPSNKVTEKGKDVELRCDPISGHTALYWYRQSLGQGLEFLIYFQGNSAPDKSGLPSDRFSAERTGGSVSTLTIQRTQQEDSAVYLCASTSGLAGEDEQFFGPGTRLTVL.

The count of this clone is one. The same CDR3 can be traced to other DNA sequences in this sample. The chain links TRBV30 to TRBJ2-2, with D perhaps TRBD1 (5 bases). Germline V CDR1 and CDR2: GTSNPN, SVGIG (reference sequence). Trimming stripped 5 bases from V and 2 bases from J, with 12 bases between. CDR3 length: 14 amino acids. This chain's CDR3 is CAWSPGQNTGELFF. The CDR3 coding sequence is TGTGCCTGGTCTCCAGGGCAAAACACCGGGGAGCTGTTTTTT. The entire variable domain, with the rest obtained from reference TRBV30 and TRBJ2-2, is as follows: SQTIHQWPATLVQPVGSPLSLECTVEGTSNPNLYWYRQAAGRGLQLLFYSVGIGQISSEVPQNLSASRPQDRQFILSSKKLLLSDSGFYLCAWSPGQNTGELFFGEGSRLTVL.

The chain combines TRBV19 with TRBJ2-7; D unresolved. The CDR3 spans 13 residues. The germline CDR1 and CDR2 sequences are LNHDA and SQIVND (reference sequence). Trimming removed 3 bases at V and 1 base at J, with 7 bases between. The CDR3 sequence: CASSINLSYEQYF. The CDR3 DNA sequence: TGTGCCAGTAGTATTAATCTGTCCTACGAGCAGTACTTC.

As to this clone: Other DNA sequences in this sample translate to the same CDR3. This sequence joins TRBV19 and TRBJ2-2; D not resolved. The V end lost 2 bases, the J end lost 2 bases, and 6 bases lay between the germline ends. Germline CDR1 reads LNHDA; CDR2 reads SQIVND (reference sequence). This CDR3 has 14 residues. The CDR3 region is CASSISGNTGELFF. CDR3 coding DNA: TGTGCCAGTAGTATAAGTGGTAACACCGGGGAGCTGTTTTTT. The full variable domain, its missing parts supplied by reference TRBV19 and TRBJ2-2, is DGGITQSPKYLFRKEGQNVTLSCEQNLNHDAMYWYRQDPGQGLRLIYYSQIVNDFQKGDIAEGYSVSREKKESFPLTVTSAQKNPTAFYLCASSISGNTGELFFGEGSRLTVL.

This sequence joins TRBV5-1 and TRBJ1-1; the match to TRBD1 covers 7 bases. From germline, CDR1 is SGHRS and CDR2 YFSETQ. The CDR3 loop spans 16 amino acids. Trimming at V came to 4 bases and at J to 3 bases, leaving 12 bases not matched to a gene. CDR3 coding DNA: TGCGCCAGCAGCCTGGACATGGACAGGACGGACACTGAAGCTTTCTTT. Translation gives CASSLDMDRTDTEAFF.

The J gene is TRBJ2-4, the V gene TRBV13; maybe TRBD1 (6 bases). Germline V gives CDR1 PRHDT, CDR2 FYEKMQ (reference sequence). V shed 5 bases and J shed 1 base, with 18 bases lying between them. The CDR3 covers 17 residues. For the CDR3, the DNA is TGTGCCAGCAGCGACCGAGGAACAGGGCCGGCCAAAAACATTCAGTACTTC. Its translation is CASSDRGTGPAKNIQYF.

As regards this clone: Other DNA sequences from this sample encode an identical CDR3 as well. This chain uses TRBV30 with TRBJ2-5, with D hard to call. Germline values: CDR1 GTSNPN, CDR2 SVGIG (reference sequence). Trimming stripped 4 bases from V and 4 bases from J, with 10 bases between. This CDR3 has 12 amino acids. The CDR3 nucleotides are TGTGCCTGGAAGGGCCTTGGAGAGACCCAGTACTTC. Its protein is CAWKGLGETQYF.

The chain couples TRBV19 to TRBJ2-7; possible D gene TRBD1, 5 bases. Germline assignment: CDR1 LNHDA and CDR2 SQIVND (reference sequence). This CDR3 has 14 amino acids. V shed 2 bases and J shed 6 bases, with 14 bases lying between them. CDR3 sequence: CASSISRVEGEQYF. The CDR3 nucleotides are TGTGCCAGTAGTATATCCAGGGTGGAAGGCGAGCAGTACTTC.